The sequence of this T cell receptor (beta chain) was determined in a study of regulatory T cells in long-lasting Graves disease (dated by TCRdb to 2020 to 2022). General notes on the study: To count as having persistent Graves' disease, a patient had to have received antithyroid drug treatment for over 5 years with TSH receptor autoantibodies remaining persistently positive. The study was conducted in China and was registered as a clinical trial. Peripheral blood TCR sequencing and RNA sequencing compared persistent Graves' disease patients with newly diagnosed Graves' disease patients. A total of roughly 33 samples underwent TCR sequencing: around 13 from persistent and about 20 from newly diagnosed Graves' disease patients. On average, persistent Graves' disease patients in the clinical cohort had been on antithyroid drugs for about 10.3 years. Results and caveats for the whole study, not just this receptor: The study examined only peripheral blood because the primary lesion, thyroid tissue, could not be accessed. The authors acknowledged the small sample size as a limitation that may reduce accuracy. Patients with persistent disease shared more public clonotypes (fewer than 3,000) than newly diagnosed patients did (nearly 1,000). Sequencing and analysis were limited to the TCR beta chain. Preferential use of TRBV28, TRBJ1-2 and TRBJ2-5 was observed in persistent disease, whereas TRBV20-1 and TRBJ2-1 were favored in newly diagnosed disease. Lower TCR Shannon entropy and fewer highly expanded clones were observed in persistent Graves' disease patients than in newly diagnosed patients, which suggested clonal expansion.

This clonotype was seen a few times. Its recognized antigen is unknown. It has no much larger one-base neighbor in the sample; base qualities were not kept. Interpreted using the paper, the time point label stands for: persistent/refractory GD, antithyroid drugs over 5 years with positive TRAb. RNA was extracted from PBMCs in TRIzol for both TCR sequencing and RNA sequencing. The diagnosis of Graves' disease followed American Thyroid Association guidelines. Patients were recruited from an endocrinology department in Xi'an, China. From each patient, approximately 9 milliliters of peripheral blood was collected into an EDTA anticoagulant tube. PBMCs were isolated by Ficoll Paque Plus density gradient separation without further T cell sorting. RNA quality was checked with an Agilent 2100 Bioanalyzer and agarose gel, and concentration with a NanoDrop 2000. From the cysteine up to the phenylalanine, the CDR3 has a length of 15 residues. The sequence is cut down to CDR3 DNA, 45 bases in frame from base 1. CDR1 DFQATT and CDR2 SNEGSKA were looked up in the germline V gene (reference sequence). The junction shows trimming of 3 bases on V and 1 base on J, plus 15 bases between the germline ends.

The library was produced with multiplex PCR. Sequencing relied on an Illumina HiSeq 4000. TCR beta libraries were built with iRepertoire HTBI primers and Arm-PCR amplification of CDR3 regions. PCR products were gel purified before sequencing. As for the authors' bioinformatics: Gene usage analysis of CDR3 amino acid clonotypes used the approximately 56 TRBV and about 14 TRBJ segments found across samples. COPE and FqMerger were used to merge the filtered high-quality paired reads into contigs. Contigs were aligned with BLAST to IMGT TRBV, TRBD and TRBJ reference genes, and CDR3 was defined per IMGT. Highly expanded clones were defined as clonotypes with a frequency above 0.1%. Repertoire diversity was measured by Shannon entropy, and V-J evenness by the Gini coefficient. Public clonotypes were defined as clonotypes shared by more than one individual. Clones were called with MiXCR by TCRdb after fastp trimmed the public reads at Q25, and only in-frame beta chains were retained. Every CDR3 protein is listed once, alongside the most common genes and DNA of its rows. TCRdb, rather than the study authors, made the V and J calls. The sample profile shows 400,000 to 500,000 distinct CDR3 sequences; about 20% of them were found once. Roughly 13% of the sample goes to the ten largest clones.

The sequence links TRBV20-1 to TRBJ1-1, with the D gene not clear enough to name. The sequence was collected from a female donor with Graves disease. Sequences were derived from peripheral blood mononuclear cells (PBMCs), sampled when the disease was refractory, from a patient treated with antithyroid drugs. CDR3 loop: CSASRPGDKNTEAFF. The base sequence is TGCAGTGCTAGTCGACCTGGGGATAAGAACACTGAAGCTTTCTTT.